A single sample is the source of the 6 T cell receptor beta chains below, sequenced in a study of tissue T cells after allogeneic stem cell transplantation. Only in-frame clones appear in the TCRdb table, and some are missing; sequencing was by immunoSEQ multiplex PCR. The sample lists roughly 8,900 clones; under 75% were seen once. Sequences were derived from tissue from the ileum, sampled at autopsy. The receptors shown here come from a woman aged 18-55 years with breast cancer.

The J gene is TRBJ1-1, the V gene TRBV4-3; unclear D gene. V dropped 0 bases and J dropped 5 bases, with 10 bases sitting between them. The CDR3 covers 14 residues. The germline CDR1 and CDR2 sequences are LGHNA and YSLEER. The CDR3 sequence is CASSQDFLGTEAFF. In DNA form, the CDR3 reads TGCGCCAGCAGCCAAGATTTCTTGGGTACTGAAGCTTTCTTT.

The rearrangement links TRBV6-1 to TRBJ1-5; the D is unclear. V gave up 0 bases and J gave up 11 bases, with 17 bases separating them. Germline V gives CDR1 MNHNS, CDR2 SASEGT. The CDR3 contains 15 residues. CDR3 amino acids: CASSEAEGLGRAQHF. The CDR3 nucleotides are TGTGCCAGCAGTGAAGCCGAGGGCCTCGGAAGGGCCCAGCATTTT.

This chain uses TRBV7-3 with TRBJ2-5, with 13 bases identical to TRBD2. The germline CDR1 and CDR2 sequences are SGHTA and FQGTGA. The CDR3 loop spans 18 amino acids. V was pared by 6 bases and J by 5 bases, with 15 bases of the junction left unmatched. DNA for the CDR3: TGTGCCAGCAGATTCTACTGGACTAGCGGGGGCAGGAGGGAGACCCAGTACTTC. This gives the protein CASRFYWTSGGRRETQYF.

The rearrangement links TRBV4-3 to TRBJ2-7, with D possibly called TRBD1 or TRBD2 (5 bases each). The CDR3 totals 15 residues. Germline assignment: CDR1 LGHNA and CDR2 YSLEER. With 0 bases removed from V and 3 bases from J, the gap between germline ends came to 12 bases. Written as DNA, the CDR3 is TGCGCCAGCAGCCAAGAGGGACCATGGGGCTACGAGCAGTACTTC. The encoded protein is CASSQEGPWGYEQYF.

This clone counts as medium-sized. The chain combines TRBV10-1 with TRBJ2-7; D not certain. Germline assignment: CDR1 WNHNN and CDR2 SYGVQD (reference sequence). Trimming cost V 11 bases and J 2 bases, with 16 bases left between them. The CDR3 runs to 13 residues. The CDR3 coding sequence is TGCGCCGGAGCCTGCGACGGAGCCTACGAGCAGTACTTC. Translated, it gives CAGACDGAYEQYF.

J is TRBJ2-5 and V is TRBV11-2; possibly TRBD1 or TRBD2 for D (6 bases each). Trimming stripped 3 bases from V and 1 base from J, with 12 bases between. This CDR3 is 15 amino acids long. In germline, CDR1 is SGHAT, CDR2 FQNNGV. CDR3 nucleotide sequence: TGTGCCAGCAGCTTCCACGGGGGCGCCCAAGAGACCCAGTACTTC. It translates to CASSFHGGAQETQYF.